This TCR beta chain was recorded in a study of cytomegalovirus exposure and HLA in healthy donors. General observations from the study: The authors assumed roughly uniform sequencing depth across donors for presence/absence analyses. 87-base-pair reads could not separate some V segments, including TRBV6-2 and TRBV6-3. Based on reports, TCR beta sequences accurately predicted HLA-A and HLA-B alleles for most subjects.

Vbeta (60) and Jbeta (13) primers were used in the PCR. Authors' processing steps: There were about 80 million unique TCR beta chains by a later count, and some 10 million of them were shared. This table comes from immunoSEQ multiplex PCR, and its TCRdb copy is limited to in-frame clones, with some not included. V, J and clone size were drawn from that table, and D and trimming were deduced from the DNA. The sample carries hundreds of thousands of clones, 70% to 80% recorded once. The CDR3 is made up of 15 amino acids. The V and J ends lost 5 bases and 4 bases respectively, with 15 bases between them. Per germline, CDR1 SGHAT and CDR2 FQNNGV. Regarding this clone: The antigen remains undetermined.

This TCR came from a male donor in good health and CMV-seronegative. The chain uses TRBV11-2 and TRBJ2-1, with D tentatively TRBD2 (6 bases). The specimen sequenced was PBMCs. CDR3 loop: CASSPHSGAYNEQFF. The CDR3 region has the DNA TGTGCCAGCAGCCCACATAGCGGAGCTTACAATGAGCAGTTCTTC.